This TCR beta chain was recorded in a study of T-cell reconstitution after alpha-beta-depleted transplantation in children. The TCRbeta library incorporated unique molecular identifiers. One entry per CDR3 protein results from TCRdb running MiXCR on the PCR reads. The table shows roughly 420,000 distinct CDR3 sequences, with around 15% occurring only once. This clonotype showed up many times. Per germline, CDR1 DFQATT and CDR2 SNEGSKA (reference sequence). V shed 4 bases and J shed 5 bases, with 15 bases lying between them. The CDR3 spans 14 residues. This sequence joins TRBV20-1 and TRBJ2-1, with D perhaps TRBD2 (5 bases). Sequencing was performed on PBMCs, mostly from graft donor cells, taken 360 days after TCRalphabeta/CD19-depleted stem cell transplant. This TCR was sampled from a boy less than two years old who had a stem cell transplant for Wiskott-Aldrich syndrome, so the T cells may come from the graft donor. The CDR3 DNA follows: TGCAGTGCTACGAGACCTAGCCTCGACAATGAGCAGTTCTTC. It specifies CSATRPSLDNEQFF.